Listed below are T cell receptor beta chains from one sample, sequenced in a study of a mutant IDH1 vaccine in newly diagnosed glioma. These TCRs are of unknown antigen specificity. This table comes from immunoSEQ multiplex PCR, and its TCRdb copy is limited to in-frame clones, with some not included. The sample carries roughly 72,000 clones, roughly 91% recorded once. The sample consisted of PBMCs, taken from a glioma patient whose treatment included an IDH1 peptide vaccine. The receptors originated from a woman aged 50 to 60 with glioma. Both conserved end residues are trimmed from each CDR3. D genes are given only for firm matches.

14 | TRBJ2-3 | TRBV9 | TRBD1 | ASSVVGTGGKDTQY
13 | TRBJ2-5 | TRBV18 | TRBD1 | ASSPLQGLWETQY
15 | TRBJ2-6 | TRBV28 | TRBD1 | ASSLRGRGSGANVLT
13 | TRBJ2-6 | TRBV4-2 | NA | ASSQRGSGANVLT
17 | TRBJ2-4 | TRBV7-2 | TRBD2 | ASSLEAGGRLRAKNIQY
9 | TRBJ1-3 | TRBV5-1 | NA | ASSYGNTIY
12 | TRBJ2-7 | TRBV19 | TRBD1 | ASSNGQGGYEQY
9 | TRBJ2-5 | TRBV18 | NA | ASSVQTTQY
14 | TRBJ2-7 | TRBV18 | NA | ASSPRDTGLEGEQY
13 | TRBJ1-2 | TRBV19 | NA | ASSIDLRANYGYT
11 | TRBJ2-1 | TRBV27 | NA | ASSPTSSNEQF
14 | TRBJ2-7 | TRBV15 | NA | ARYEVAESLGYEQY
12 | TRBJ1-3 | TRBV18 | NA | ASSPLAARNTIY
13 | TRBJ1-1 | TRBV18 | NA | ASSPPTAKNTEAF
11 | TRBJ2-3 | TRBV19 | NA | ASSDRPSDTQY
14 | TRBJ2-7 | TRBV11-2 | TRBD1 | ASSLDINRGLVEQY
11 | TRBJ2-1 | TRBV7-9 | NA | ASRNGALDEQF
10 | TRBJ1-5 | TRBV15 | NA | ATLPGGQPQH
14 | TRBJ1-1 | TRBV5-3 | TRBD1 | ARSLRDRGRDTEAF
13 | TRBJ1-5 | TRBV7-8 | NA | ASSPASGPNQPQH
13 | TRBJ2-7 | TRBV5-1 | TRBD2 | ASSLELAGSYEQY
13 | TRBJ1-4 | TRBV27 | NA | ASSLGGGVGEKLF
15 | TRBJ2-2 | TRBV5-1 | TRBD1 | ASSLAEGQGGTGELF
14 | TRBJ2-7 | TRBV4-1 | TRBD1 | ASSPNLQGRLWEQY
10 | TRBJ1-1 | TRBV11-2 | NA | ASRHPAGKAF
12 | TRBJ1-4 | TRBV11-2 | NA | ASSPTPGAEKLF
13 | TRBJ2-2 | TRBV5-1 | NA | ASSPDRPNTGELF
14 | TRBJ1-6 | TRBV13 | NA | ASSLAGLSYNSPLH
13 | TRBJ1-1 | TRBV10-3 | NA | AISVRSKGETEAF
11 | NA | TRBV7-9 | NA | ASSWGDYYEQY
14 | TRBJ2-7 | TRBV21-1 | NA | ASSKVGAGLTYEQY
13 | TRBJ2-7 | TRBV5-4 | TRBD1 | ASSFDRVGTYEQY
14 | TRBJ1-1 | TRBV5-1 | NA | ASSRGLGVQNTEAF
11 | TRBJ1-2 | TRBV7-9 | NA | ASSPPRVAGYT
11 | TRBJ1-2 | TRBV7-8 | TRBD1 | ASSLTGGLGYT
13 | TRBJ1-4 | TRBV6-5 | NA | ASRSQGNTNEKLF
13 | TRBJ2-7 | TRBV5-1 | NA | ASSLEIGNSYEQY
15 | TRBJ1-3 | TRBV7-8 | NA | ASSLYRVPLPGNTIY
13 | TRBJ1-1 | TRBV29-1 | TRBD1 | SVFRQGWGRTEAF
17 | NA | TRBV4-1 | TRBD1 | ASSQDWDRGFLKAYEQY
12 | TRBJ2-4 | TRBV27 | NA | ASRYRVGKNIQY
11 | TRBJ1-2 | TRBV7-3 | TRBD1 | ASSSGTGGGYT
16 | TRBJ2-6 | TRBV10-3 | NA | AISESKNRASGANVLT
12 | TRBJ1-2 | TRBV6-6 | TRBD1 | ASRPTGAGYGYT
10 | TRBJ1-5 | TRBV5-4 | NA | ASSLAGQPQH
13 | TRBJ2-7 | TRBV5-5 | NA | ASSLSGTFSYEQY
14 | TRBJ2-3 | TRBV7-9 | TRBD1 | ASSKTGGLSTDTQY
10 | TRBJ2-7 | TRBV27 | TRBD1 | ASSSDRLKQY
12 | TRBJ2-7 | TRBV9 | TRBD2 | ASSPGLAELEQY
10 | TRBJ2-3 | TRBV27 | NA | ATWGRTDTQY